The text below deals with one TCR beta chain. What this receptor recognizes is not known. Base qualities are not provided; no much larger clone lies one nucleotide away. Peripheral blood CD8+ and CD4+ T cells from healthy donors, Susac syndrome patients and multiple sclerosis patients were profiled by high-throughput TCR beta sequencing. The multiple sclerosis controls were treatment-naive patients whose relapsing-remitting disease, either stable or active, fulfilled the revised McDonald criteria. Bulk CD8+ and CD4+ T cells were purified by magnetic negative isolation, whereas CD8+ TEMRA cells were enriched by FACS. Blood was collected in EDTA tubes and processed within 24 hours, with PBMCs isolated through density gradient centrifugation. PBMCs intended for TCR sequencing were frozen in liquid nitrogen and were later thawed in a 37 degrees C water bath. A purity of at least 90% was achieved for sorted or isolated CD4+, CD8+ and CD8+ TEMRA cells.

RNA was extracted using the RNeasy kit, and about 0.5 to 1 ug of the RNA was reverse transcribed with random hexamers. TCR beta CDR3 regions were amplified with the immunoSEQ multiplex PCR assay covering 54 Vbeta and 13 Jbeta segments. PCR amplification bias was corrected by using a synthetic template baseline for primer optimization and computational correction. The paper's data handling went like this. Only productive sequences were kept, with reads annotated to V, D and J genes according to IMGT and analyzed in immunoSEQ Analyzer. To calculate clonality, Shannon entropy was normalized by log2 of the number of productive unique sequences and then subtracted from one. Public and private clones were assessed among the 100 most prevalent clones of each patient and control. Clones were defined as Susac-specific when absent from the healthy and MS cohorts, from approximately 970 published viral clones and from other ImmuneACCESS disease sequences. The raw public data were reprocessed by TCRdb itself: fastp quality trimming at Q25, MiXCR clonotype calling, in-frame beta chains only. Every CDR3 protein is listed once, alongside the most common genes and DNA of its rows. Here the V and J calls rest on TCRdb's processing, not on the authors' analysis. Across this sample there are about 180,000 distinct CDR3 sequences, with 90% to 95% seen only once. The biggest ten clones account for less than 0.2% of the sample.

The source of the sample is a study of CD8 T cells in Susac syndrome (dated by TCRdb to the late 2010s). A note on the overall study: Repertoire sequencing was used to test whether CD8+ T cell activation and differentiation in Susac syndrome was antigen driven. Clonality of the CD8+ T cell repertoire was compared between about a dozen healthy donors, approximately 14 Susac syndrome patients and some 15 multiple sclerosis patients.

Including the terminal cysteine and phenylalanine, the CDR3 comprises 15 residues. The only DNA kept is the CDR3, 45 bases in frame from the first base. V is cut by 6 bases and J by 1 base, and the space between the germline ends is 13 bases. Based on the germline V gene (reference sequence), the CDR1 and CDR2 sequences are MNHEY and SMNVEV. General findings and caveats noted by the study authors: The number of individuals in the TCR sequencing and HLA analysis was acknowledged as relatively small.

Sequenced material: CD8+ T cells from PBMCs. In this chain, TRBV27 is recombined with TRBJ1-5, with the identity of the D gene unclear. The TCR comes from a human donor with multiple sclerosis. The CDR3: CASSPLGLSNQPQHF. DNA sequence: TGTGCCAGCAGCCCACTGGGGTTGAGCAATCAGCCCCAGCATTTT.